These T cell receptor beta chains were read from a single sample in a study of T-cell reconstitution after alpha-beta-depleted transplantation in children. TCRdb reanalysed the PCR reads using MiXCR and keeps one entry per CDR3 protein. The data show about 220,000 distinct CDR3 sequences, approximately 19% seen once. Material: PBMCs, mostly from graft donor cells, obtained 360 days after TCRalphabeta/CD19-depleted stem cell transplant. The receptors here all came from a male patient aged 2-10 years who had a stem cell transplant for acute lymphoblastic leukemia, so the T cells may come from the graft donor. The CDR3 runs from the conserved cysteine through the conserved F or W. The order of the fields is CDR3 DNA, CDR3 protein, clone size, J gene, V gene, D gene. A D gene is named only where the DNA matches it firmly. Clone size is given for some rows only: seen once, a few or many times, or a class if the clone is expanded.

CDR3nt: TGCGCCAGCAGCCGAGGAGAGCCGGGCTATGGCTACACCTTC
CDR3aa: CASSRGEPGYGYTF
abundance: -
j_gene: TRBJ1-2
v_gene: TRBV5-1
d_gene: -

CDR3nt: TGCAGCGTTAGACAGGGGCAAGCCCAGCATTTT
CDR3aa: CSVRQGQAQHF
abundance: few
j_gene: TRBJ1-5
v_gene: TRBV29-1
d_gene: TRBD1

CDR3nt: TGCGCCAGCAGCCGAGGCGTCGAGAACACTGAAGCTTTCTTT
CDR3aa: CASSRGVENTEAFF
abundance: few
j_gene: TRBJ1-1
v_gene: TRBV5-1
d_gene: -

CDR3nt: TGTGCCAGCAGCTTAGAAGGGGGACACAACTACGAGCAGTACTTC
CDR3aa: CASSLEGGHNYEQYF
abundance: -
j_gene: TRBJ2-7
v_gene: TRBV7-9
d_gene: -

CDR3nt: TGTGCCAGTAGTATACGGACTAGCGGGGGGGCTTACAATGAGCAGTTCTTC
CDR3aa: CASSIRTSGGAYNEQFF
abundance: many
j_gene: TRBJ2-1
v_gene: TRBV19
d_gene: TRBD2

CDR3nt: TGTGCCAGCAGCCCCGGACTATTCACAGATACGCAGTATTTT
CDR3aa: CASSPGLFTDTQYF
abundance: -
j_gene: TRBJ2-3
v_gene: TRBV7-2
d_gene: -

CDR3nt: TGTGCCAGCAGTTTACTCGACAGGACGAGCTCTGGAAACACCATATATTTT
CDR3aa: CASSLLDRTSSGNTIYF
abundance: -
j_gene: TRBJ1-3
v_gene: TRBV12-3/TRBV12-4
d_gene: -

CDR3nt: TGCAGCGTTGAAGTTCGGACAGGCTACACCTTC
CDR3aa: CSVEVRTGYTF
abundance: -
j_gene: TRBJ1-2
v_gene: TRBV29-1
d_gene: -

CDR3nt: TGTGCCAGCAGCCAAGGACCCCCGCGGGGGGCAGTGGAGACCCAGTACTTC
CDR3aa: CASSQGPPRGAVETQYF
abundance: -
j_gene: TRBJ2-5
v_gene: TRBV3-1
d_gene: TRBD2

CDR3nt: TGTGCCAGCAGCTTAGCAGGGCGCGCAGATACGCAGTATTTT
CDR3aa: CASSLAGRADTQYF
abundance: few
j_gene: TRBJ2-3
v_gene: TRBV7-6
d_gene: -

CDR3nt: TGCAGTGCGAGCGGTTTCGGGACACCGAACACCGGGGAGCTGTTTTTT
CDR3aa: CSASGFGTPNTGELFF
abundance: few
j_gene: TRBJ2-2
v_gene: TRBV20-1
d_gene: -

CDR3nt: TGCGCCAGCAGCTTTCGACAGTCCACTCAAGAGACCCAGTACTTC
CDR3aa: CASSFRQSTQETQYF
abundance: many
j_gene: TRBJ2-5
v_gene: TRBV5-1
d_gene: -

CDR3nt: TGTGCCAGCAGCCAAGAGGGCCCGAGGGCTGTCACAGATACGCAGTATTTT
CDR3aa: CASSQEGPRAVTDTQYF
abundance: few
j_gene: TRBJ2-3
v_gene: TRBV3-1
d_gene: -

CDR3nt: TGTGCCAGCAGTAGATTAGCGGGGGCTACCTACAATGAGCAGTTCTTC
CDR3aa: CASSRLAGATYNEQFF
abundance: many
j_gene: TRBJ2-1
v_gene: TRBV12-3/TRBV12-4
d_gene: TRBD2

CDR3nt: TGTGCCAGCAGTTACAATACAGGGGGCTCCCACGAGCAGTACTTC
CDR3aa: CASSYNTGGSHEQYF
abundance: few
j_gene: TRBJ2-7
v_gene: TRBV6-5
d_gene: TRBD1

CDR3nt: TGTGCCATCAGTGAGTCGCCGGGACAGGGGGTAGCTTTCTTT
CDR3aa: CAISESPGQGVAFF
abundance: many
j_gene: TRBJ1-1
v_gene: TRBV10-3
d_gene: TRBD1

CDR3nt: TGCGCCAGCAGCTTGGTCCGGGACAGGGACGAGCAGTACTTC
CDR3aa: CASSLVRDRDEQYF
abundance: few
j_gene: TRBJ2-7
v_gene: TRBV5-1
d_gene: TRBD1